A single sample is the source of the 3 T cell receptor beta chains below, sequenced in a study of T cell repertoires in cytomegalovirus infection. MiXCR, run by TCRdb on the reads, gives a single entry per CDR3 protein. The table records some 700,000 distinct CDR3 sequences, about a third of them present only once. Input material: PBMCs. The receptor set was obtained from a human donor in good health (CMV status not recorded). Some clones in this sample may be carry-over from other donors' samples.

This clonotype was observed a few times. This sequence joins TRBV6-6 and TRBJ2-3; D possibly matches TRBD1 or TRBD2 (5 bases each). Per germline, CDR1 MNHNY and CDR2 SVGAGI (reference sequence). This CDR3 region has 15 residues. V gave up 6 bases and J gave up 2 bases, with 15 bases separating them. The CDR3 loop is CASSEEDIATDTQYF. In DNA, the CDR3 is TGTGCCAGCAGCGAGGAGGACATAGCCACAGATACGCAGTATTTT.

This rearrangement joins TRBV20-1 to TRBJ1-5, with D perhaps TRBD1 (6 bases). The V end lost 3 bases, the J end lost 4 bases, and 16 bases lay between the germline ends. The CDR3 has 15 residues. Germline V gene lookup returns CDR1 DFQATT and CDR2 SNEGSKA (reference sequence). The CDR3 region is CSARTGTSTNQPQHF. CDR3 coding DNA: TGCAGTGCTAGGACCGGGACATCTACAAATCAGCCCCAGCATTTT.

This clonotype was seen a few times. The chain combines TRBV15 with TRBJ1-1; weak D call: TRBD1 (5 bases). Trimming left V 4 bases short and J 8 bases short, with 11 bases between. CDR3 length: 12 amino acids. Germline loops: CDR1 LNHNV, CDR2 YYDKDF (reference sequence). The chain's CDR3 is CATSTQGIEAFF. In nucleotides, the CDR3 is TGTGCCACCAGCACCCAGGGAATAGAAGCTTTCTTT.